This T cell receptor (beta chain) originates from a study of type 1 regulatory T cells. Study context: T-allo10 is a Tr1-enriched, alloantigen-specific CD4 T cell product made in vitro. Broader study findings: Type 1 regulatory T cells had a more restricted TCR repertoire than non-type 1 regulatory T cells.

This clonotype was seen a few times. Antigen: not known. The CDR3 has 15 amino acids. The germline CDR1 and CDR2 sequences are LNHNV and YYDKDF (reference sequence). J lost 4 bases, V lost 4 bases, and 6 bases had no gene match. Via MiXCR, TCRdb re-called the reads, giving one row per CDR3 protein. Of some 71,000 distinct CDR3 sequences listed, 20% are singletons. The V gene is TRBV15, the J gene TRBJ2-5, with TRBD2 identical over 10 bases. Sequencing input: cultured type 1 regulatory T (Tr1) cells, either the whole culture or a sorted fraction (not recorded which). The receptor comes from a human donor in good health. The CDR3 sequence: CATSIQASGRETQYF. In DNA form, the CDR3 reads TGTGCCACCAGCATCCAGGCTAGCGGGAGAGAGACCCAGTACTTC.